One sample yielded the 7 T cell receptor beta chains listed below, sequenced in a study of blood T cell repertoires in COVID-19. The data were produced by immunoSEQ multiplex PCR, yet TCRdb's version contains in-frame clones alone and is incomplete. The sample lists about 250,000 clones, about four fifths occurring once. Source material: PBMCs or T cells enriched from blood (not recorded which). These receptors came from a man aged 35 to 55 who had been exposed to COVID-19.

Here the CDR3 reads CASSYIGQGNTEAFF. CDR3 DNA sequence: TGTGCCAGCAGTTACATTGGACAGGGGAACACTGAAGCTTTCTTT. V usage is TRBV6-5 and J usage is TRBJ1-1; 8 bases line up with TRBD1. V lost 2 bases and J lost 1; bases outside the gene matches: 3. Per the germline V gene, CDR1 is MNHEY and CDR2 is SVGAGI. The length of the CDR3 is 15 residues.

The genes are TRBV5-8 and TRBJ1-2, with 9 nucleotides matching TRBD1. Looked up from germline, CDR1 is SGHTS and CDR2 is YDEGEE. The CDR3 has 14 amino acids. The trim removed 4 bases at V and 4 bases at J, leaving 5 bases unmatched. CDR3 nucleotides: TGTGCCAGCAGCCGGGACAGGGTGGGCTATGGCTACACCTTC. Translated: CASSRDRVGYGYTF.

This clone was seen only a few times. The rearrangement uses TRBV5-6 and TRBJ1-1, with a possible D match to TRBD1 (5 bases). V lost 0 bases and J 11 bases, leaving 14 bases between the germline ends. This CDR3 comprises 13 residues. CDR1 and CDR2 (germline): SGHDT, YYEEEE. The CDR3 DNA is TGTGCCAGCAGCTTGGTGCCGGGGGGAGAGGCTTTCTTT. This gives the protein CASSLVPGGEAFF.

This clone appeared many times. The chain links TRBV5-6 to TRBJ1-1; 8 nucleotides line up with TRBD1. With 2 bases clipped from V and 3 bases from J, the junction kept 0 bases outside the gene matches. Germline CDR1 reads SGHDT; CDR2 reads YYEEEE. The CDR3 loop spans 13 amino acids. CDR3 in DNA: TGTGCCAGCAGCTTACAGGGGGACACTGAAGCTTTCTTT. It codes for CASSLQGDTEAFF.

The chain uses TRBV7-2 and TRBJ2-2; D gene ambiguous. Germline V gene sequence: CDR1 SGHTA, CDR2 FQGNSA. The CDR3 is made up of 15 amino acids. Trimming cost V 1 base and J 2 bases, with 8 bases left between them. The CDR3 DNA follows: TGTGCCAGCAGCTTAGTAAAGACAAACACCGGGGAGCTGTTTTTT. Protein: CASSLVKTNTGELFF. The whole variable domain, filled in from reference TRBV7-2 and TRBJ2-2, reads GAGVSQSPSNKVTEKGKDVELRCDPISGHTALYWYRQSLGQGLEFLIYFQGNSAPDKSGLPSDRFSAERTGGSVSTLTIQRTQQEDSAVYLCASSLVKTNTGELFFGEGSRLTVL.

The sample holds a few counts of this clone. The V gene is TRBV6-5, the J gene TRBJ1-5, with 8 nucleotides matching TRBD1. The ends lost 2 bases at V and 0 bases at J; junction bases unmatched: 0. The CDR3 totals 15 residues. Germline CDR1 MNHEY, CDR2 SVGAGI. The chain's CDR3 is CASSYGQGSNQPQHF. The CDR3 nucleotides read TGTGCCAGCAGTTACGGACAGGGTAGCAATCAGCCCCAGCATTTT.

The V call is TRBV5-5, the J call TRBJ2-3; 9 nucleotides agree with TRBD1. The CDR3 spans 16 residues. Germline CDR1 and CDR2: SGHKS and YYEKEE (reference sequence). V shed 3 bases and J 3 bases; nucleotides not matched to a gene: 8. The DNA for the CDR3 is TGTGCCAGCAGCTGGGCCGGGACAGGGCGTACAGATACGCAGTATTTT. This codes for CASSWAGTGRTDTQYF.